This T cell receptor (beta chain) was sequenced in a study of T cell changes during pregnancy in multiple sclerosis. Using immunoSEQ multiplex PCR, the repertoire was profiled, and TCRdb retains in-frame clones only, with some absent. The profile shows 40,000 to 50,000 clones, 90% of them singletons. The CDR3 extends over 13 amino acids. V dropped 7 bases and J dropped 8; count of bases not matched to a gene: 5. CDR1 LNHDA and CDR2 SQIVND come from the germline V gene (reference sequence). The J gene is TRBJ2-1, the V gene TRBV19; 10 bases are a match to TRBD2. The sequence came from a female donor with multiple sclerosis, enrolled in a pregnancy study. This specimen was CD8+ T cells from peripheral blood mononuclear cells, taken in the first trimester of pregnancy. The CDR3: CASKLAGSHEQFF. The CDR3 DNA sequence: TGTGCCAGTAAACTAGCGGGATCCCATGAGCAGTTCTTC.